The rows below give T cell receptor beta chains drawn from one sample of a study of blood T cell repertoires in COVID-19. Generated by immunoSEQ multiplex PCR, the TCRdb table keeps only in-frame clones and is missing some. Of 230,000 or so clones in the sample, over 75% are singletons; the top ten hold 5.1%. Sequenced sample: peripheral blood. The receptor set was obtained from a human donor in a cohort sampled during active COVID-19. The CDR3 runs from the conserved cysteine through the conserved F or W. A D gene is named only where the DNA matches it firmly. Some rows have no size entry. The others give once, few or many, or a class for an expanded clone.

CDR3 DNA	CDR3 protein	J gene	clone size	D gene	V gene
TGTGCCAGCACCGCGGGACAGCCTAATTCACCCCTCCACTTT	CASTAGQPNSPLHF	TRBJ1-6	once	TRBD1	TRBV6-5
TGTGCCAGCAGCCTACCGCGGTCCTACAATGAGCAGTTCTTC	CASSLPRSYNEQFF	TRBJ2-1	.	.	TRBV5-8
TGTGCCAGCAGTTGGGGGACAGGGGACATCAATGAGCAGTTCTTC	CASSWGTGDINEQFF	TRBJ2-1	.	TRBD1	TRBV27
TGTGCCTGGTCACGGGGACTAGCGGGAGAGCAGTACTTC	CAWSRGLAGEQYF	TRBJ2-7	.	TRBD2	TRBV30
TGTGCCAGCAGTTTAGCGGGAGGGCCCTACGAGCAGTACTTC	CASSLAGGPYEQYF	TRBJ2-7	.	TRBD2	TRBV27
TGCGCCAGCAGCTTGCGACAGGGGGCAAAGCGGAGGGCAGATACGCAGTATTTT	CASSLRQGAKRRADTQYF	TRBJ2-3	.	TRBD1	TRBV5-1
TGCGCCAGCAGCTTGTTCGGGGGAAAGGGAGCCTACGAGCAGTACTTC	CASSLFGGKGAYEQYF	TRBJ2-7	.	.	TRBV5-1
TGTGCCAGCATCCGAGTAGGGGTCACTAACTATGGCTACACCTTC	CASIRVGVTNYGYTF	TRBJ1-2	.	.	TRBV28
TGCGCCAGCAGCCGCGGACTAGCGGGTACCTACGAGCAGTACTTC	CASSRGLAGTYEQYF	TRBJ2-7	.	TRBD2	TRBV4-3
TGCAGCGTTGATTCCGGGAGGGGGCTTAACTATGGCTACACCTTC	CSVDSGRGLNYGYTF	TRBJ1-2	.	TRBD1	TRBV29-1
TGTGCCTGGAGTGTCGGGACAGTCGGAAATACGCAGTATTTT	CAWSVGTVGNTQYF	TRBJ2-3	.	TRBD1	TRBV30
TGTGCCAGCAGCTTGGCCAGGAACACTGAAGCTTTCTTT	CASSLARNTEAFF	TRBJ1-1	.	.	TRBV7-8
TGTGCCAGCTCAGAAGGACAGGGAGGTGTCGAGCAGTACTTC	CASSEGQGGVEQYF	TRBJ2-7	.	TRBD1	TRBV18
TGTGCCAGTAGTCCCCGGGACAGGGTTCTAGATACGCAGTATTTT	CASSPRDRVLDTQYF	TRBJ2-3	.	TRBD1	TRBV19